This T cell receptor beta chain was sequenced during a study of blood T cells in healthy people across ages. Alongside a J-beta primer mix, a sample-barcoded 5' primer served in a second PCR lasting roughly 7 to 11 cycles. Unique molecular identifiers of 12 random nucleotides labeled each cDNA. Each CDR3 protein gets one entry after TCRdb re-called the 5' RACE reads with MiXCR. The table shows hundreds of thousands of distinct CDR3 sequences, with roughly 43% occurring only once. The V gene end was trimmed by 5 bases and the J gene end by 11 bases; junction bases not matched to a gene: 11. CDR1 is SGHTA, CDR2 FQGNSA, per germline. The CDR3 is made up of 13 amino acids.

The specimen was blood. The J gene is TRBJ2-5, the V gene TRBV7-2, with 7 bases identical to TRBD1. This sequence originates from an elderly man in good health. The CDR3 DNA reads as TGTGCCAGCAGCCTCGACAGGGTTAGGGAGCAGTACTTC. Translation gives CASSLDRVREQYF.